This entry describes one TCR beta chain. This record comes from a study of response to subunit inactivated influenza vaccine. The CDR3 covers 15 residues. The V and J ends lost 8 bases and 3 bases, in that order; junction bases with no gene match: 6. Per germline, CDR1 SNHLY and CDR2 FYNNEI. TCRdb processed the RT-PCR reads anew with MiXCR; each CDR3 protein has one entry. Altogether 150,000 to 200,000 distinct CDR3 sequences are present, approximately 12% being singletons, with the ten largest covering 25% to 30%. A further study also used this sample, focusing on T cells expressing NK-cell markers. In that study: A 5'RACE template switching approach incorporating UMIs was used to make TCR beta cDNA. With respect to HCMV, seven of the eight sequenced donors were seropositive, and one was seronegative. The same clonotypes also predominated in the CD3+CD56-NKG2C+ fraction of a handful of donors.

The sequences come from CD8+ T cells sorted from PBMCs, collected 12 days after vaccination. V usage is TRBV2 and J usage is TRBJ2-2; the match to TRBD2 covers 10 bases. The receptor's source is a man in his fifties or sixties who received an inactivated influenza vaccine. The DNA of the CDR3 is TGTGCCAGCTTAAAGACTAGCGGGCACACCGGGGAGCTGTTTTTT. Translation gives CASLKTSGHTGELFF.